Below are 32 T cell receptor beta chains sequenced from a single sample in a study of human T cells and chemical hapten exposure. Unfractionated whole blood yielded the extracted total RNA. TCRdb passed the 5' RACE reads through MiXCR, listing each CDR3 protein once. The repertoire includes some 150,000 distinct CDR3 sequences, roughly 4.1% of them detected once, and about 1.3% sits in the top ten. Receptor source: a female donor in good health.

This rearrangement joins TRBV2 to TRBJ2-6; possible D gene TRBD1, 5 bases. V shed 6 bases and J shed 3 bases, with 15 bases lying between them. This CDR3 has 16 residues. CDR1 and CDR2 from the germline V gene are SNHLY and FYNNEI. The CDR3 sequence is CASRGRLGDGANVLTF. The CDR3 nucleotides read TGTGCCAGCAGGGGAAGGCTAGGGGATGGGGCCAACGTCCTGACTTTC.

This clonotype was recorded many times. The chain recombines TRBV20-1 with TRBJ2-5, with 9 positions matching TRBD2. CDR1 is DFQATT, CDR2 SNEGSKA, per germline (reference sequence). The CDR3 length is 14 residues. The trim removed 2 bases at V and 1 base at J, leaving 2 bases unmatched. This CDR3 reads CSARLAGTQETQYF. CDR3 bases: TGCAGTGCTAGACTAGCGGGGACCCAAGAGACCCAGTACTTC.

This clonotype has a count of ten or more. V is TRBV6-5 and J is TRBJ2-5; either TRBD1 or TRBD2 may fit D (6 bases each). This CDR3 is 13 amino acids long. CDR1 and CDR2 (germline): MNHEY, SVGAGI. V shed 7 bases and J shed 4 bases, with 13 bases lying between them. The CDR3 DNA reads TGTGCCAGCACCCGGGGGCAGAGAGAGACCCAGTACTTC. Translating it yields CASTRGQRETQYF.

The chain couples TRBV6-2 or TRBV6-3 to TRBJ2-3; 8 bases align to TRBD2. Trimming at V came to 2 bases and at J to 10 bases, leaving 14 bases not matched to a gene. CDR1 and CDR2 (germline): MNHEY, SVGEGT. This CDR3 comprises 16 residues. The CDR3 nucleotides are TGTGCCAGCAGTTACGGCGTGAGCGGGGGCGTCAGTGCGCAGTATTTT. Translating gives CASSYGVSGGVSAQYF.

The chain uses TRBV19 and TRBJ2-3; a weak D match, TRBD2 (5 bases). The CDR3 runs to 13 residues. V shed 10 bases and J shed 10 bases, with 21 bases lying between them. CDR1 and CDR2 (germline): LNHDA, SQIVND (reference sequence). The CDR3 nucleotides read TGTGCCACCTTGGACGGCCATAGGCGGGCGCAGTATTTT. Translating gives CATLDGHRRAQYF. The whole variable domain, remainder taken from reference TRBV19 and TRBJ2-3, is DGGITQSPKYLFRKEGQNVTLSCEQNLNHDAMYWYRQDPGQGLRLIYYSQIVNDFQKGDIAEGYSVSREKKESFPLTVTSAQKNPTAFYLCATLDGHRRAQYFGPGTRLTVL.

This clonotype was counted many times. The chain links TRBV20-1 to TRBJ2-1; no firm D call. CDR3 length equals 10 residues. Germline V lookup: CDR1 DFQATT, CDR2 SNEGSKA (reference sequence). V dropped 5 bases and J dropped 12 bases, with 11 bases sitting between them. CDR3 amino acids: CSAAGPGQFF. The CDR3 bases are TGCAGTGCTGCCGGACCCGGGCAGTTCTTC.

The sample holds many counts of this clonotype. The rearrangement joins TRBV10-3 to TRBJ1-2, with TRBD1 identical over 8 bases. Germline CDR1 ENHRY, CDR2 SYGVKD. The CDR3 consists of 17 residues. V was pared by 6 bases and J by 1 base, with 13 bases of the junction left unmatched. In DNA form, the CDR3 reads TGTGCCATCAGAAGAGTCTACAGGGGGGAGAATAACTATGGCTACACCTTC. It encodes CAIRRVYRGENNYGYTF.

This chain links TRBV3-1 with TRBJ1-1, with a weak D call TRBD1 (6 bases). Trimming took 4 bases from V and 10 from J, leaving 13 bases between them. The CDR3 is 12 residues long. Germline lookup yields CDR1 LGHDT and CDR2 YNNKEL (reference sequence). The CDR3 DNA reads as TGTGCCAGCAGCCCAACAGGGAGTGGAGCTTTCTTT. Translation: CASSPTGSGAFF.

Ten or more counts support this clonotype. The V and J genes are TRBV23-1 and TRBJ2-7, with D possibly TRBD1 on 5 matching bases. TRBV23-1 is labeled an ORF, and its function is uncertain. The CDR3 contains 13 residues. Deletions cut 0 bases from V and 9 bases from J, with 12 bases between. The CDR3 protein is CASSQSTATTQYF. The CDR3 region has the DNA TGCGCCAGCAGTCAATCGACAGCGACAACGCAGTACTTC.

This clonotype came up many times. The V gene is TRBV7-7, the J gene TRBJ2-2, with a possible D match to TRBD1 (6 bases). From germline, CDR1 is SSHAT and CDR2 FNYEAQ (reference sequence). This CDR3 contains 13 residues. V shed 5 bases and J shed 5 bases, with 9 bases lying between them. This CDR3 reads CASSVQGTGELFF. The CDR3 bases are TGTGCCAGCAGCGTACAGGGTACCGGGGAGCTGTTTTTT.

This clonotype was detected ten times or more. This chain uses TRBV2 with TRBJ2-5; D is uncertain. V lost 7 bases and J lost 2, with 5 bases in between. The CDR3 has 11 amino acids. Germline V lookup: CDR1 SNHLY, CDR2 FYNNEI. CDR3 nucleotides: TGTGCCAGCAAGCAGCAAGAGACCCAGTACTTC. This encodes CASKQQETQYF. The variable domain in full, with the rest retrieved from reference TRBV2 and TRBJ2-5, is EPEVTQTPSHQVTQMGQEVILRCVPISNHLYFYWYRQILGQKVEFLVSFYNNEISEKSEIFDDQFSVERPDGSNFTLKIRSTKLEDSAMYFCASKQQETQYFGPGTRLLVL.

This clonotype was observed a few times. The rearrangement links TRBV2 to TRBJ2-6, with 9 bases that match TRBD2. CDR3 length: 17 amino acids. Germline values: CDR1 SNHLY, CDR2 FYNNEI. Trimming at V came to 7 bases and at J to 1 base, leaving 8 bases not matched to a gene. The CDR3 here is CASKGGGAGSGANVLTF. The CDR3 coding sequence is TGTGCCAGCAAAGGCGGGGGGGCCGGGTCTGGGGCCAACGTCCTGACTTTC.

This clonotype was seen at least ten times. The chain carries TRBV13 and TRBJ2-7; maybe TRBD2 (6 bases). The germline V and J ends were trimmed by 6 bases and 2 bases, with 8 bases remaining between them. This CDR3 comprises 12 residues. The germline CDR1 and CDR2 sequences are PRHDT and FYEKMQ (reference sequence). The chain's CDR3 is CASREGTYEQYF. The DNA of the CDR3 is TGTGCCAGCAGGGAGGGGACCTACGAGCAGTACTTC.

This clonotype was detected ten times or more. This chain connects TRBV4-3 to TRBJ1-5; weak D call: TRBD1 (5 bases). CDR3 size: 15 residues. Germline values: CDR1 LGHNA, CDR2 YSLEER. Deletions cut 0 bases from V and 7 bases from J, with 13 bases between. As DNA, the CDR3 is TGCGCCAGCAGCCAAGATTCAGGGTCTTTCCAGCCCCAGCATTTT. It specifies CASSQDSGSFQPQHF.

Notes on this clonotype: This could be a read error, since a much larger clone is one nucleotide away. CDR3 protein: CTSSAGWNTGGTQYF. The CDR3 DNA reads as TGTACCAGCAGCGCAGGGTGGAACACTGGTGGTACGCAGTATTTT. The chain couples TRBV27 to TRBJ2-3, with a possible D match to TRBD1 (5 bases). The germline gives CDR1 MNHEY, CDR2 SMNVEV (reference sequence). This CDR3 region has 15 residues.

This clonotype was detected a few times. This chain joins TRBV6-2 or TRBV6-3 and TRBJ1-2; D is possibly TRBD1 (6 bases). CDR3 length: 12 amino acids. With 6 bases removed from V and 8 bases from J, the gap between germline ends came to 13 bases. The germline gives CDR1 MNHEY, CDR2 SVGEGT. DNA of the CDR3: TGTGCCAGCAGGATGGGGGCGGGAGGCTACACCTTC. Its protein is CASRMGAGGYTF.

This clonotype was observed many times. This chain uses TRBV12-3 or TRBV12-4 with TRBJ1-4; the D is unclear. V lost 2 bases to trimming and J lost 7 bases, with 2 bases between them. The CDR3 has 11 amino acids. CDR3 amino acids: CASSLTEKLFF. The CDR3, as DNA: TGTGCCAGCAGTTTAACTGAAAAACTGTTTTTT.

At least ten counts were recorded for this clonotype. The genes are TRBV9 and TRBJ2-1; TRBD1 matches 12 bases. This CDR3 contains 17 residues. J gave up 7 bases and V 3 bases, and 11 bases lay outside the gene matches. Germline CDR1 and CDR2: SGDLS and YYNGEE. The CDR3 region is CASSGSGGTGGRNEQFF. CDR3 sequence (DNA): TGTGCCAGCAGCGGGAGTGGAGGGACAGGGGGCAGGAATGAGCAGTTCTTC.

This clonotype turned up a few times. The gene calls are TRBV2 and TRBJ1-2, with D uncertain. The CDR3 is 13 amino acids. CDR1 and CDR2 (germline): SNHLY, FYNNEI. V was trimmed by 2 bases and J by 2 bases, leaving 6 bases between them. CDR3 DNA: TGTGCCAGCAGTGAATACCAGAACTATGGCTACACCTTC. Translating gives CASSEYQNYGYTF.

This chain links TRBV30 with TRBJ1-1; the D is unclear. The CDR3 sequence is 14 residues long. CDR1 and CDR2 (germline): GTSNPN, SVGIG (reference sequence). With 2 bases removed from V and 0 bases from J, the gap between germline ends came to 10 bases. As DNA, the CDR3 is TGTGCCTGGAGTCCAAGCGACCTGAACACTGAAGCTTTCTTT. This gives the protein CAWSPSDLNTEAFF.

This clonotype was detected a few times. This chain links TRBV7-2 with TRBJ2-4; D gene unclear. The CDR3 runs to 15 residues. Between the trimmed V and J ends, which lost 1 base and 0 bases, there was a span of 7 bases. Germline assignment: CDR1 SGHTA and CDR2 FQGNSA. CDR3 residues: CASSLELRAKNIQYF. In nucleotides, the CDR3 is TGTGCCAGCAGCTTAGAACTCCGAGCCAAAAACATTCAGTACTTC. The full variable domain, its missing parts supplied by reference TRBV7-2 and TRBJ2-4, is GAGVSQSPSNKVTEKGKDVELRCDPISGHTALYWYRQSLGQGLEFLIYFQGNSAPDKSGLPSDRFSAERTGGSVSTLTIQRTQQEDSAVYLCASSLELRAKNIQYFGAGTRLSVL.

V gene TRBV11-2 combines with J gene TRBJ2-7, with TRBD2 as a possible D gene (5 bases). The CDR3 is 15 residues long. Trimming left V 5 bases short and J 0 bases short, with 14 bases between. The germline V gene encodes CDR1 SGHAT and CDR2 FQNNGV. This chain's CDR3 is CASSPGDGSSYEQYF. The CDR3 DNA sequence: TGTGCCAGCAGCCCCGGGGATGGCAGCTCCTACGAGCAGTACTTC.

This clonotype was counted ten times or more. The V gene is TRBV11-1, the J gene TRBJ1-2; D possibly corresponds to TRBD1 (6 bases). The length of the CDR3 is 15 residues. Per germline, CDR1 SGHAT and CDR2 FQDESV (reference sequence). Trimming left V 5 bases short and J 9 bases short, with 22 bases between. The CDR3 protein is CASSPMWDTKGSYTF. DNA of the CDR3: TGTGCCAGCAGCCCCATGTGGGACACCAAAGGAAGCTACACCTTC.

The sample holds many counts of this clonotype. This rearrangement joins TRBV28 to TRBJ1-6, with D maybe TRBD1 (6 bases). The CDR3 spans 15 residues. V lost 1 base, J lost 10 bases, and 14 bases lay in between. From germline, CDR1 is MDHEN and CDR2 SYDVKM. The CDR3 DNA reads TGTGCCAGCAGTTTATACGGGGGGCCTCGATCACCCCTCCACTTT. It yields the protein CASSLYGGPRSPLHF.

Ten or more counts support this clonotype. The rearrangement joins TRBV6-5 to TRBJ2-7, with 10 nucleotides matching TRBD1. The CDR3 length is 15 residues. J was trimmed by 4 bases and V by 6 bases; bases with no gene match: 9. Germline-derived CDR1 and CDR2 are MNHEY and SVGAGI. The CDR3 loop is CASRDPGQGRYEQYF. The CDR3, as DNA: TGTGCCAGCAGGGATCCGGGACAGGGGAGGTACGAGCAGTACTTC.

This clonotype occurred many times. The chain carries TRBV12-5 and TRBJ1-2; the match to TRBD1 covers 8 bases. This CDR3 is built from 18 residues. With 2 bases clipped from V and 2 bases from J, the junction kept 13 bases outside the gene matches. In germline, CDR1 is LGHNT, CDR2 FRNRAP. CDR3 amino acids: CASGLRLTGGRRNYGYTF. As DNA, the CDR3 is TGTGCTAGTGGTTTGCGCTTAACAGGGGGGCGAAGGAACTATGGCTACACCTTC.

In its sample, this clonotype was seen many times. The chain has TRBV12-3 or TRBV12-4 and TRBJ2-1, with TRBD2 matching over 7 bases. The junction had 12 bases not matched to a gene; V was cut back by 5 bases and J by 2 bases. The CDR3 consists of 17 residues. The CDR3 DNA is TGTGCCAGCAGTATGGGGACTATCGAGGGAGCCTACAATGAGCAGTTCTTC. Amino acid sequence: CASSMGTIEGAYNEQFF.

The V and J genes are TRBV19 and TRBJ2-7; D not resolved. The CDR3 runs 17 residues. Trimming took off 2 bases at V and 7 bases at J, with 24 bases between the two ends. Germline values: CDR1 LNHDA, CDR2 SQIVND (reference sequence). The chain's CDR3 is CASSISSMVIPAEEQYF. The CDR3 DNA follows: TGTGCCAGTAGTATAAGTAGTATGGTCATCCCCGCAGAAGAGCAGTACTTC.

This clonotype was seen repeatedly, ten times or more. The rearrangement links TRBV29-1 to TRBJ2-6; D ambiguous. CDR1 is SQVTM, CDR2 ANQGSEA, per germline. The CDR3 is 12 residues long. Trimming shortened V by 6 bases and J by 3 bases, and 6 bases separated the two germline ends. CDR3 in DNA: TGCAGCGTCGCCGATGGGGCCAACGTCCTGACTTTC. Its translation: CSVADGANVLTF.

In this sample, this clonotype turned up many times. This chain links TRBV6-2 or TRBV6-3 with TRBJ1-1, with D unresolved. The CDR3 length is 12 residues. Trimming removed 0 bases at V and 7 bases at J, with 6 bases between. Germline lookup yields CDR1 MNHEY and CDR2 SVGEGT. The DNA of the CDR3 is TGTGCCAGCAGTTACTCAAGGAGTGAAGCTTTCTTT. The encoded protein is CASSYSRSEAFF.

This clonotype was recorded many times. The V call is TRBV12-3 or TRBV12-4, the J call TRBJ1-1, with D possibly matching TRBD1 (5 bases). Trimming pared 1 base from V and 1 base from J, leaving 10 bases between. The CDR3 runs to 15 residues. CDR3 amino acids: CASSLGGSKNTEAFF. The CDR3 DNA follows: TGTGCCAGCAGTTTAGGGGGGTCGAAGAACACTGAAGCTTTCTTT.

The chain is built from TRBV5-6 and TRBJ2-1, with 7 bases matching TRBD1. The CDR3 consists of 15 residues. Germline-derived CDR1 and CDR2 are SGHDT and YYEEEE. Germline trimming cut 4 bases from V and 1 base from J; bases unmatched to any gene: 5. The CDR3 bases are TGTGCCAGCAGCCTAACGGGACAGTCCTACAATGAGCAGTTCTTC. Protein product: CASSLTGQSYNEQFF.